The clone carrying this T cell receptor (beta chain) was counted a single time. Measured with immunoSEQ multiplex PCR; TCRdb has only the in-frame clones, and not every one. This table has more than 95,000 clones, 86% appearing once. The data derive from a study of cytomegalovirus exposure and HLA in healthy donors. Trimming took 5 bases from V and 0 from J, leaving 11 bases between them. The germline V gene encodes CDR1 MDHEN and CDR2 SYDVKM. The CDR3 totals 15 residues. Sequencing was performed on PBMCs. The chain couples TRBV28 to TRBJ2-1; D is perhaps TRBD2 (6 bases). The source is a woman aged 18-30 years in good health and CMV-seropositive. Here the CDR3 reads CASSHGGTSYNEQFF. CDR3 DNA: TGTGCCAGCAGTCATGGAGGGACCTCCTACAATGAGCAGTTCTTC.